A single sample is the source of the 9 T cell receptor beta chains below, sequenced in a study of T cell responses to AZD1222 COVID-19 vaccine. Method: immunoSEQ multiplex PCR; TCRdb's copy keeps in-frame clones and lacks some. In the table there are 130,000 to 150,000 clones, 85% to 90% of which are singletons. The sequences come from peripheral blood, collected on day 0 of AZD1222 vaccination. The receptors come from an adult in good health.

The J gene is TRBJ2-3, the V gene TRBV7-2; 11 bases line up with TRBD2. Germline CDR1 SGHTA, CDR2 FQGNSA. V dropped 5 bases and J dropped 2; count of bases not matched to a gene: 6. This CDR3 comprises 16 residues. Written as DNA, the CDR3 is TGTGCCAGCAGCCGGGATAGCGGGAGGGCCACAGATACGCAGTATTTT. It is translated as CASSRDSGRATDTQYF.

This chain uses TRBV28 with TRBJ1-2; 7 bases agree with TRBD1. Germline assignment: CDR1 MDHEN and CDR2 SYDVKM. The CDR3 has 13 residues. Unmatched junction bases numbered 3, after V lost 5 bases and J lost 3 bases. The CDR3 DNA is TGTGCCAGCAGTCCGGGACAGTACTATGGCTACACCTTC. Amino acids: CASSPGQYYGYTF.

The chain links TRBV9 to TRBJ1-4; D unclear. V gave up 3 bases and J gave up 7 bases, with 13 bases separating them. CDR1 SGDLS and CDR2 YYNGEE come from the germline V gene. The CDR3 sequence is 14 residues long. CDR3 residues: CASSAPSGSEKLFF. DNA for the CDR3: TGTGCCAGCAGCGCCCCATCGGGGTCTGAAAAACTGTTTTTT.

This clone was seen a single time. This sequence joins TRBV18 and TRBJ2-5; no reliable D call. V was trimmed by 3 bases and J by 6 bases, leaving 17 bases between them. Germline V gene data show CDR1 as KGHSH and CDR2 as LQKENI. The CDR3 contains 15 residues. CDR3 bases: TGTGCCAGCTCACCGTTCGAGGTGGGGTCAAAGACCCAGTACTTC. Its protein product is CASSPFEVGSKTQYF.

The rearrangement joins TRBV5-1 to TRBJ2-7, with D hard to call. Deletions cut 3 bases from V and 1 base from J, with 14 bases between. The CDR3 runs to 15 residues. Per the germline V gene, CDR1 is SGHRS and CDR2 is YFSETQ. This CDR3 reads CASSSGRAASYEQYF. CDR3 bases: TGCGCCAGCAGCTCGGGTCGGGCTGCTTCCTACGAGCAGTACTTC.

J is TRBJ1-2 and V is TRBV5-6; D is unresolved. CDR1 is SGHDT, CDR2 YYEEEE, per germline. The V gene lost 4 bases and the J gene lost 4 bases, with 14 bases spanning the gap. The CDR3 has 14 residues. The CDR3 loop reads CASSRQTSLYGYTF. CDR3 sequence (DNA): TGTGCCAGCAGCCGTCAGACAAGTCTCTATGGCTACACCTTC.

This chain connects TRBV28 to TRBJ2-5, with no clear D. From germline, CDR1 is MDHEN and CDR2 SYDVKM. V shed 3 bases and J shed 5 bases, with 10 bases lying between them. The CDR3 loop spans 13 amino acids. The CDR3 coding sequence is TGTGCCAGCAGTTTTGTGCCTCGGGAGACCCAGTACTTC. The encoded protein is CASSFVPRETQYF. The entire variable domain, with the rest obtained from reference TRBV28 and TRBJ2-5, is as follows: DVKVTQSSRYLVKRTGEKVFLECVQDMDHENMFWYRQDPGLGLRLIYFSYDVKMKEKGDIPEGYSVSREKKERFSLILESASTNQTSMYLCASSFVPRETQYFGPGTRLLVL.

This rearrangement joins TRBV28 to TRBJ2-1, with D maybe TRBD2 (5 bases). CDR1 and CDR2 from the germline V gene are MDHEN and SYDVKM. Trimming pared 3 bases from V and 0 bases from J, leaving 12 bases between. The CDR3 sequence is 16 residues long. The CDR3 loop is CASSFVLGSSYNEQFF. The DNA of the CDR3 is TGTGCCAGCAGTTTCGTTCTAGGGAGCTCCTACAATGAGCAGTTCTTC.

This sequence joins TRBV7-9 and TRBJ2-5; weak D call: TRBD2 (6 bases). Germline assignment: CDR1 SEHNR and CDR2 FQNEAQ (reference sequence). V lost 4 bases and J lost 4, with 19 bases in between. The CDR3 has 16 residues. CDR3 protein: CASSYTHGGFRETQYF. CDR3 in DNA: TGTGCCAGCAGCTATACCCACGGGGGTTTCCGAGAGACCCAGTACTTC.